One sample yielded the 23 T cell receptor beta chains listed below, sequenced in a study of T cell repertoires in cytomegalovirus infection. From the reads, TCRdb called clonotypes with MiXCR, one entry per CDR3 protein. Here the sample spans some 250,000 distinct CDR3 sequences, roughly 9.1% being singletons. What was sequenced was PBMCs. These receptors all stem from a human donor in good health (CMV status not recorded). Some clones in this sample may be carry-over from other donors' samples.

This clonotype was detected many times. The chain links TRBV7-2 to TRBJ2-7; D uncertain. The CDR3 extends over 15 amino acids. Trimming left V 1 base short and J 2 bases short, with 12 bases between. Germline CDR1 SGHTA, CDR2 FQGNSA. The CDR3 DNA reads as TGTGCCAGCAGCTTAGGTCGGGCGTCTACCTACGAGCAGTACTTC. Residues: CASSLGRASTYEQYF.

This clonotype came up many times. The V call is TRBV5-1, the J call TRBJ2-3; the D gene is possibly TRBD2 (6 bases). This CDR3 region has 15 residues. Trimming shortened V by 1 base and J by 4 bases, and 13 bases separated the two germline ends. The germline V gene encodes CDR1 SGHRS and CDR2 YFSETQ. CDR3: CASSLSGTGADTQYF. CDR3 coding DNA: TGCGCCAGCAGCTTGTCCGGGACGGGGGCAGATACGCAGTATTTT.

This clonotype was recorded many times. This CDR3 is CASSLDPGRANEQFF. Here the CDR3 DNA reads TGTGCCAGCAGCTTGGACCCCGGCAGGGCCAATGAGCAGTTCTTC. The chain couples TRBV7-2 to TRBJ2-1; possible D gene TRBD1, 5 bases. Trimming took 3 bases from V and 6 from J, leaving 15 bases between them. The germline V gene has CDR1 SGHTA and CDR2 FQGNSA. CDR3 length equals 15 residues.

Only a few counts were recorded for this clonotype. The chain has TRBV7-9 and TRBJ1-2; D may be TRBD1 (5 bases). Looked up from germline, CDR1 is SEHNR and CDR2 is FQNEAQ (reference sequence). The V end was cut by 5 bases, the J end by 1 base, with 17 bases between. The CDR3 length is 16 residues. The CDR3 nucleotides are TGTGCCAGCAGCCGCGTTAGACAGATACTTAACTATGGCTACACCTTC. It specifies CASSRVRQILNYGYTF.

The J gene is TRBJ2-7, the V gene TRBV6-2 or TRBV6-3; 8 bases map to TRBD1. The germline gives CDR1 MNHEY, CDR2 SVGEGT. This CDR3 comprises 16 residues. Trimming cost V 6 bases and J 2 bases; bases outside gene matches: 12. The CDR3 coding sequence is TGTGCCAGCAGCGAACGGCCGGGACAGGAAGCCTACGAGCAGTACTTC. This codes for CASSERPGQEAYEQYF.

In this sample, this clonotype turned up many times. V usage is TRBV14 and J usage is TRBJ1-5, with a weak D call TRBD1 (5 bases). Trimming shortened V by 0 bases and J by 7 bases, and 7 bases separated the two germline ends. The germline V gene has CDR1 SGHDN and CDR2 FVKESK. This CDR3 has 13 residues. The CDR3 nucleotides read TGTGCCAGCAGCCAAGATAGGGACCAGCCCCAGCATTTT. Translating gives CASSQDRDQPQHF. The whole variable domain, filled in from reference TRBV14 and TRBJ1-5, reads EAGVTQFPSHSVIEKGQTVTLRCDPISGHDNLYWYRRVMGKEIKFLLHFVKESKQDESGMPNNRFLAERTGGTYSTLKVQPAELEDSGVYFCASSQDRDQPQHFGDGTRLSIL.

The table lists this clonotype with many counts. V and J are TRBV7-8 and TRBJ1-6, with 7 bases fitting TRBD1. The length of the CDR3 is 19 residues. The V gene end was trimmed by 5 bases and the J gene end by 7 bases; junction bases not matched to a gene: 20. Germline V lookup: CDR1 SGHVS, CDR2 FQNEAQ. CDR3 loop: CASSPALRGRIQENSPLHF. The DNA for the CDR3 is TGTGCCAGCAGCCCGGCTTTAAGGGGGCGGATTCAAGAGAATTCACCCCTCCACTTT.

The chain uses TRBV7-6 and TRBJ2-1, with 10 bases fitting TRBD1. V was clipped by 2 bases and J by 7 bases; unmatched bases: 8. The CDR3 runs 16 residues. Germline loops: CDR1 SGHVS, CDR2 FNYEAQ. The CDR3 DNA follows: TGTGCCAGCAGCTTAAATTGGGACAGGGGAAATAATGAGCAGTTCTTC. This sequence encodes CASSLNWDRGNNEQFF.

This clonotype was counted at least ten times. J is TRBJ2-7 and V is TRBV7-2; D possibly corresponds to TRBD2 (5 bases). CDR1 is SGHTA and CDR2 is FQGNSA in the germline V gene. This CDR3 has 12 residues. Trimming removed 3 bases from V and 6 bases from J, with 9 bases in between. This chain's CDR3 is CASSFEGTEQYF. CDR3 nucleotide sequence: TGTGCCAGCAGCTTTGAGGGCACCGAGCAGTACTTC.

In its sample, this clonotype was seen many times. The V gene is TRBV7-4, the J gene TRBJ2-7; no clear D. Trimming cost V 4 bases and J 2 bases, with 12 bases left between them. The CDR3 has 14 amino acids. Germline V gives CDR1 SGHVT, CDR2 SQSDAQ. Here the CDR3 DNA reads TGTGCCAGCAGCTCCGTCCTGAATGCCTACGAGCAGTACTTC. Translation gives CASSSVLNAYEQYF. Using reference TRBV7-4 and TRBJ2-7 for the parts outside the CDR3, the full variable domain is GAGVSQSPRYKVAKRGRDVALRCDSISGHVTLYWYRQTLGQGSEVLTYSQSDAQRDKSGRPSGRFSAERPERSVSTLKIQRTEQGDSAVYLCASSSVLNAYEQYFGPGTRLTVT.

This clonotype appeared many times. The rearrangement links TRBV19 to TRBJ1-2, with unresolved D. The CDR3 runs 14 residues. Germline CDR1 is LNHDA and CDR2 is SQIVND (reference sequence). The V and J ends lost 4 bases and 3 bases respectively, with 12 bases between them. This CDR3 is CASSNPHVDYGYTF. CDR3 nucleotides: TGTGCCAGTAGTAACCCCCACGTTGACTATGGCTACACCTTC. Drawing the rest from reference TRBV19 and TRBJ1-2, the complete variable domain is DGGITQSPKYLFRKEGQNVTLSCEQNLNHDAMYWYRQDPGQGLRLIYYSQIVNDFQKGDIAEGYSVSREKKESFPLTVTSAQKNPTAFYLCASSNPHVDYGYTFGSGTRLTVV.

The chain employs TRBV19 and TRBJ2-5, with D perhaps assigned TRBD1 or TRBD2 (5 bases each). Trimming left V 9 bases short and J 5 bases short, with 16 bases between. The germline gives CDR1 LNHDA, CDR2 SQIVND (reference sequence). The CDR3 length is 13 residues. The CDR3 loop is CASGAVIGETQYF. DNA for the CDR3: TGTGCCAGCGGGGCGGTCATAGGGGAGACCCAGTACTTC. Full variable domain (outside the CDR3, taken from reference TRBV19 and TRBJ2-5): DGGITQSPKYLFRKEGQNVTLSCEQNLNHDAMYWYRQDPGQGLRLIYYSQIVNDFQKGDIAEGYSVSREKKESFPLTVTSAQKNPTAFYLCASGAVIGETQYFGPGTRLLVL.

In its sample, this clonotype was seen many times. This chain connects TRBV7-2 to TRBJ1-1; D gene uncertain. Germline V gene lookup returns CDR1 SGHTA and CDR2 FQGNSA. The CDR3 runs to 12 residues. The V end was cut by 6 bases, the J end by 2 bases, with 7 bases between. The CDR3 sequence: CASSLHNTEAFF. DNA for the CDR3: TGTGCCAGCAGTTTACATAACACTGAAGCTTTCTTT.

The sample holds many counts of this clonotype. This chain links TRBV7-2 with TRBJ2-7; 7 bases agree with TRBD2. Germline V gene sequence: CDR1 SGHTA, CDR2 FQGNSA. The V segment lost 6 bases and the J segment 9 bases; nucleotides outside the gene matches: 14. This CDR3 is 14 amino acids long. CDR3 DNA: TGTGCCAGCAGTCGGACCCTGGGGAGCGGGGTGCAGTACTTC. Its protein is CASSRTLGSGVQYF.

This clonotype was seen a handful of times. The CDR3 spells CASSPPALSTDTQYF. DNA for the CDR3: TGTGCCAGCTCACCACCCGCGTTAAGCACAGATACGCAGTATTTT. The chain employs TRBV18 and TRBJ2-3; D is uncertain. V lost 0 bases to trimming and J lost 0 bases, with 7 bases between them. Per germline, CDR1 KGHSH and CDR2 LQKENI. This CDR3 has 15 amino acids.

The chain combines TRBV10-3 with TRBJ2-7, with D tentatively TRBD1 (5 bases). The CDR3 runs 15 residues. With 3 bases removed from V and 2 bases from J, the gap between germline ends came to 14 bases. CDR1 ENHRY and CDR2 SYGVKD come from the germline V gene. This chain's CDR3 is CAISDPRQQAYEQYF. The CDR3 nucleotides are TGTGCCATCAGTGACCCGAGACAGCAGGCCTACGAGCAGTACTTC.

This clonotype was counted at least ten times. The chain uses TRBV7-6 and TRBJ1-5; D is possibly TRBD1 (5 bases). V lost 1 base to trimming and J lost 7 bases, with 14 bases between them. CDR1 and CDR2 from the germline V gene are SGHVS and FNYEAQ. The CDR3 loop spans 15 amino acids. DNA for the CDR3: TGTGCCAGCAGCTTAGGTACAGGACCCGAGCAGCCCCAGCATTTT. This gives the protein CASSLGTGPEQPQHF.

This clonotype was picked up many times. V usage is TRBV11-2 and J usage is TRBJ1-6; D is ambiguous. In germline, CDR1 is SGHAT, CDR2 FQNNGV. This CDR3 has 14 amino acids. Trimming left V 6 bases short and J 5 bases short, with 11 bases between. CDR3 residues: CASSRAGNNSPLHF. The CDR3 DNA follows: TGTGCCAGCAGTCGAGCGGGTAATAATTCACCCCTCCACTTT.

This clonotype has at least ten counts. The chain recombines TRBV7-2 with TRBJ2-1; D is tentatively TRBD1 or TRBD2 (5 bases each). This CDR3 region has 15 residues. Germline loops: CDR1 SGHTA, CDR2 FQGNSA. The V gene lost 0 bases and the J gene lost 6 bases, with 12 bases spanning the gap. CDR3 sequence (DNA): TGTGCCAGCAGCTTAGCGGTAGTGAGGGGCAATGAGCAGTTCTTC. Translated, it gives CASSLAVVRGNEQFF.

This chain joins TRBV6-8 and TRBJ2-7, with TRBD1 matching 8 bases. The CDR3 is 15 residues long. Germline-derived CDR1 and CDR2 are MNHGY and SAAAGT. Unmatched junction bases numbered 11, after V lost 8 bases and J lost 2 bases. The CDR3 protein is CASGTDRDRTYEQYF. CDR3 sequence (DNA): TGTGCCAGCGGCACAGACCGGGACAGGACCTACGAGCAGTACTTC.

V and J are TRBV2 and TRBJ2-3; possibly TRBD2 for D (6 bases). Germline CDR1 and CDR2: SNHLY and FYNNEI. V lost 1 base to trimming and J lost 8 bases, with 10 bases between them. The CDR3 covers 13 residues. The CDR3 bases are TGTGCCAGCAGTGAAGACGGGAGATCTACGCAGTATTTT. As protein: CASSEDGRSTQYF.

This clonotype came up many times. This chain connects TRBV7-2 to TRBJ1-5; D is uncertain. Germline V gene sequence: CDR1 SGHTA, CDR2 FQGNSA. Trimming cost V 6 bases and J 1 base, with 16 bases left between them. The CDR3 runs 16 residues. The CDR3 DNA reads TGTGCCAGCAGTTTAACCGCCCTATTGAGCAATCAGCCCCAGCATTTT. Its translation is CASSLTALLSNQPQHF.

This clonotype was detected many times. The chain carries TRBV18 and TRBJ2-1; the D gene could be TRBD1 or TRBD2 (5 bases each). V dropped 5 bases and J dropped 5 bases, with 10 bases sitting between them. The CDR3 runs 13 residues. CDR1 and CDR2 (germline): KGHSH, LQKENI. The DNA of the CDR3 is TGTGCCAGCTCAACGGGACCCCACAATGAGCAGTTCTTC. It is translated as CASSTGPHNEQFF.